The subject of this entry is one T cell receptor beta chain. With 3 bases removed from V and 2 bases from J, the gap between germline ends came to 5 bases. CDR1 is SNHLY, CDR2 FYNNEI, per germline. The CDR3 has 12 residues. This specimen comes from a study of shared clonotypes between healthy human individuals. Study overall: Contributing individuals were a couple of females and three males aged 18 to 49. Researchers assigned three CD4 naive, three CD4 memory, two CD8 naive and one CD8 memory plate to each donor.

At the deep level, the assay was run. Sorted-subset replicate PCR reactions contained 200 to 250 ng DNA, corresponding to about 30,000 T cell genomes. Clones were sequenced by immunoSEQ multiplex PCR, and TCRdb holds only the in-frame ones, with some missing. Seen here are about 680,000 clones, 74% observed once, and the top ten hold 1.5% to 2%. The specimen was memory CD4+ T cells sorted from blood. The subset is: CD45RA-negative fraction. J is TRBJ2-7 and V is TRBV2, with D hard to call. The sequence was obtained from a woman under 40 in good health. The CDR3 region is CASSDGPYEQYF. CDR3 sequence (DNA): TGTGCCAGCAGTGACGGGCCCTACGAGCAGTACTTC.